A single sample gave rise to the 18 T cell receptor beta chains below, sequenced in a study of shared clonotypes between healthy human individuals. Produced via immunoSEQ multiplex PCR; TCRdb's table is partial and in-frame only. The sample has some 580,000 clones; almost 97% are singletons. Sequencing was carried out using naive CD4+ T cells sorted from blood. Stated subset: CD45RA+ positively selected. These receptors were obtained from a woman younger than 45 in good health.

The DNA of the CDR3 is TGTGCCAGTAGTCTGTACGGCTTTGGAATGCGGGAGCAGTACTTC. This sequence encodes CASSLYGFGMREQYF. V is TRBV19 and J is TRBJ2-7; no clear D. The germline gives CDR1 LNHDA, CDR2 SQIVND (reference sequence). The CDR3 spans 15 residues. Trimming took off 5 bases at V and 7 bases at J, with 21 bases between the two ends.

In this sample, this clone turned up once. The chain has TRBV7-2 and TRBJ1-5; D not resolved. Germline V lookup: CDR1 SGHTA, CDR2 FQGNSA. This CDR3 is 14 amino acids long. The V end lost 0 bases, the J end lost 2 bases, and 5 bases lay between the germline ends. CDR3 in amino acids: CASSLAWGNQPQHF. Written as DNA, the CDR3 is TGTGCCAGCAGCTTAGCTTGGGGCAATCAGCCCCAGCATTTT.

Notes on this clone: The junction does not match germline at one end; this may be a read error. This sequence joins TRBV19 and TRBJ2-5, with 10 nucleotides matching TRBD2. Germline V gene sequence: CDR1 LNHDA, CDR2 SQIVND (reference sequence). This CDR3 spans 14 amino acids. CDR3: CASKGTSVQETQYF. CDR3 nucleotides: TGTGCGAGTAAGGGGACTAGCGTCCAAGAGACCCAGTACTTC.

The chain recombines TRBV13 with TRBJ2-5; D tentatively reads TRBD1 or TRBD2 (5 bases each). The tail of the sequence fits TRBJ2-7 better, so the J call may be wrong. The germline CDR1 and CDR2 sequences are PRHDT and FYEKMQ (reference sequence). There are 17 residues in the CDR3. The CDR3 coding sequence is TGTGCCAGCAGCTTAACGTGGGGACGACCGACCTCCTACGAGCAGTACTTC. Protein sequence: CASSLTWGRPTSYEQYF.

J is TRBJ1-1 and V is TRBV9; TRBD1 matches at 7 bases. Germline V CDR1 and CDR2: SGDLS, YYNGEE. The CDR3 is made up of 16 amino acids. The V and J ends lost 0 bases and 1 base, in that order; junction bases with no gene match: 6. DNA for the CDR3: TGTGCCAGCAGCGTAGAGGGGGCAGAATGGAACACTGAAGCTTTCTTT. Protein product: CASSVEGAEWNTEAFF.

The chain links TRBV29-1 to TRBJ2-1, with 12 bases aligning to TRBD2. This CDR3 has 17 amino acids. V trimming: 2 bases; J trimming: 1 base; junction bases outside the gene matches: 6. Germline V lookup: CDR1 SQVTM, CDR2 ANQGSEA. CDR3 coding DNA: TGCAGCGTTGAATCTCCGACTAGCGGGAGATCCTACAATGAGCAGTTCTTC. Translating it yields CSVESPTSGRSYNEQFF.

This rearrangement joins TRBV10-3 to TRBJ2-2, with 7 bases matching TRBD2. This CDR3 region has 16 residues. V gave up 0 bases and J gave up 7 bases; unmatched junction bases: 8. Germline V gene sequence: CDR1 ENHRY, CDR2 SYGVKD. CDR3 region: CAISESGLGTVGELFF. The CDR3 region has the DNA TGTGCCATCAGTGAGTCAGGACTAGGTACCGTCGGGGAGCTGTTTTTT.

This clone was seen only once. The V call is TRBV7-9, the J call TRBJ1-4; D is perhaps TRBD1 (5 bases). The CDR3 extends over 14 amino acids. V was cut by 5 bases and J by 8 bases, with 15 bases left in between. Germline CDR1 reads SEHNR; CDR2 reads FQNEAQ (reference sequence). As DNA, the CDR3 is TGTGCCAGCAGCCCCATGGGGGTATACGAAAAACTGTTTTTT. It is translated as CASSPMGVYEKLFF.

With regard to this clone: Distinct nucleotide sequences in the sample also encode this CDR3. The chain couples TRBV4-1 to TRBJ1-5, with 7 bases identical to TRBD1. CDR1 is MGHRA and CDR2 is YSYEKL in the germline V gene. Trimming removed 1 base from V and 3 bases from J; junction bases left unmatched: 3. The CDR3 is made up of 15 amino acids. The CDR3: CASSQGQGPNQPQHF. The CDR3 bases are TGCGCCAGCAGCCAAGGACAGGGTCCCAATCAGCCCCAGCATTTT.

V gene TRBV5-8 combines with J gene TRBJ2-6; the match to TRBD1 covers 7 bases. Trimming removed 4 bases from V and 0 bases from J; junction bases left unmatched: 7. The germline V gene encodes CDR1 SGHTS and CDR2 YDEGEE. CDR3 length equals 17 residues. Here the CDR3 DNA reads TGTGCCAGCAGCCATGGACAGGTCAGCTCTGGGGCCAACGTCCTGACTTTC. It encodes CASSHGQVSSGANVLTF. The full variable domain, rest sourced from reference TRBV5-8 and TRBJ2-6, is EAGVTQSPTHLIKTRGQQATLRCSPISGHTSVYWYQQALGLGLQFLLWYDEGEERNRGNFPPRFSGRQFPNYSSELNVNALELEDSALYLCASSHGQVSSGANVLTFGAGSRLTVL.

This rearrangement joins TRBV21-1 to TRBJ2-7; the table's D call, TRBD2, was not checked against the DNA. TRBV21-1 is reported as a pseudogene. The CDR3 is made up of 16 amino acids. CDR3 region: CASSKAQLAGISEQYF. CDR3 DNA sequence: TGTGCCAGCAGCAAAGCACAACTAGCGGGGATAAGTGAGCAGTACTTC.

This chain uses TRBV5-5 with TRBJ1-1, with D perhaps TRBD1 (6 bases). V was pared by 4 bases and J by 3 bases, with 13 bases between. The CDR3 length is 14 residues. Germline V gene sequence: CDR1 SGHKS, CDR2 YYEKEE (reference sequence). The CDR3 coding sequence is TGTGCCAGCAGCCTTGGACAGCGAGACACTGAAGCTTTCTTT. Amino acid sequence: CASSLGQRDTEAFF.

The chain employs TRBV19 and TRBJ1-5, with 9 bases aligning to TRBD1. Germline CDR1 and CDR2: LNHDA and SQIVND (reference sequence). Trimming at V came to 4 bases and at J to 0 bases, leaving 7 bases not matched to a gene. This CDR3 is built from 17 residues. The CDR3 spells CASSTPTGGPSNQPQHF. CDR3 nucleotide sequence: TGTGCCAGTAGTACCCCGACAGGGGGACCTAGCAATCAGCCCCAGCATTTT.

This clone was seen just once. This chain connects TRBV19 to TRBJ2-1; 7 positions agree with TRBD1. Per germline, CDR1 LNHDA and CDR2 SQIVND (reference sequence). Trimming removed 4 bases from V and 8 bases from J; junction bases left unmatched: 2. The CDR3 is 12 residues long. DNA of the CDR3: TGTGCCAGTAGTAACAGGGGACATGAGCAGTTCTTC. Encoded protein: CASSNRGHEQFF.

A single count supports this clone. The chain combines TRBV28 with TRBJ2-7; D is undetermined. There are 16 residues in the CDR3. Trimming took 5 bases from V and 0 from J, leaving 17 bases between them. CDR1 and CDR2 from the germline V gene are MDHEN and SYDVKM. CDR3 amino acids: CASSPALAGHSYEQYF. CDR3 nucleotides: TGTGCCAGCAGTCCTGCTTTAGCAGGCCACTCCTACGAGCAGTACTTC.

V and J are TRBV5-4 and TRBJ2-2, with D possibly being TRBD1 (6 bases). V shed 1 base and J shed 3 bases, with 10 bases lying between them. This CDR3 has 15 residues. Germline V gene data show CDR1 as SGHNT and CDR2 as YYREEE (reference sequence). The CDR3 DNA is TGTGCCAGCAGCTTGTGGTCAGGGGACACCGGGGAGCTGTTTTTT. Protein sequence: CASSLWSGDTGELFF.

The chain is built from TRBV9 and TRBJ2-1; D perhaps matches TRBD2 (5 bases). The V gene's germline CDR1 is SGDLS and CDR2 YYNGEE. This CDR3 is 16 amino acids long. Trimming shortened V by 0 bases and J by 2 bases, and 12 bases separated the two germline ends. CDR3 sequence reads: CASSVATGYAYNEQFF. CDR3 nucleotide sequence: TGTGCCAGCAGCGTAGCGACGGGGTACGCCTACAATGAGCAGTTCTTC.

The chain links TRBV27 to TRBJ1-5; D is undetermined. CDR3 length equals 15 residues. V lost 4 bases, J lost 7 bases, and 17 bases lay in between. Per germline, CDR1 MNHEY and CDR2 SMNVEV (reference sequence). In DNA, the CDR3 is TGTGCCAGCAGTTCCACTGGCGGGGATCTACAGCCCCAGCATTTT. Its translation: CASSSTGGDLQPQHF.